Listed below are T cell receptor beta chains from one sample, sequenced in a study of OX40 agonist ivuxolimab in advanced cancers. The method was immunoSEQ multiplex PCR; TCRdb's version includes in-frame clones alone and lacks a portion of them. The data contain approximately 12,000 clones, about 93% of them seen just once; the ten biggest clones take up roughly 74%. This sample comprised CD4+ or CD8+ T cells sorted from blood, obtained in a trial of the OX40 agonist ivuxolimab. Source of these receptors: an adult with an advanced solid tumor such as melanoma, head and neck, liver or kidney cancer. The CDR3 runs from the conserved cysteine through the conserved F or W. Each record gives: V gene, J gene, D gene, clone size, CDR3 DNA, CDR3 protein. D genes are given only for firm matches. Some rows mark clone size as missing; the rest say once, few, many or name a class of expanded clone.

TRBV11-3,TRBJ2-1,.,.,TGTGCCAGCAGCTTGGCCCTACGAGTTGTTATCGGGAATGAGCAGTTCTTC,CASSLALRVVIGNEQFF
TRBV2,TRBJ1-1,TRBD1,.,TGTGCCAGCAGTCCGCCTGGACAGGGAAACACTGAAGCTTTCTTT,CASSPPGQGNTEAFF
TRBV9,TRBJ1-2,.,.,TGTGCCAGCAGCGTAGGATCGACGGACTATGGCTACACCTTC,CASSVGSTDYGYTF
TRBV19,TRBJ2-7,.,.,TGTGCCAGTAGTGGCCCCGGGACACCCTACGAGCAGTACTTC,CASSGPGTPYEQYF
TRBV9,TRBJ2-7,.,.,TGTGCCAGCAGCGTCTCCGGGACACTAGCTTACGAGCAGTACTTC,CASSVSGTLAYEQYF
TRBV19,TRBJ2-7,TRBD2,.,TGTGCCACCCCGGGACTAGCGGGAAGGGAGCAGTACTTC,CATPGLAGREQYF
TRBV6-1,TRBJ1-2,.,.,TGTGCCAGCAGTGAGTATCCCCGCTATGGCTACACCTTC,CASSEYPRYGYTF
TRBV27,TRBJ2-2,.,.,TGTGCCAGCAGTCCCGCGAACACCGGGGAGCTGTTTTTT,CASSPANTGELFF
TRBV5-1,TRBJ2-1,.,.,TGCGCCAGCAGCTTGAATCAAGCCGAGCAGTTCTTC,CASSLNQAEQFF
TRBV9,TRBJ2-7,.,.,TGTGCCAGCAGCCTCCAGCCCACTAATCAACGCTACGAGCAGTACTTC,CASSLQPTNQRYEQYF
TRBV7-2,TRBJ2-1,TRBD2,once,TGTGCCAGCAGCTGGGGACTAGCGGAAGACAATGAGCAGTTCTTC,CASSWGLAEDNEQFF
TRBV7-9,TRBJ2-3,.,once,TGTGCCAGCAGCTTAGTGGGGGCGAAGGCAGATACGCAGTATTTT,CASSLVGAKADTQYF
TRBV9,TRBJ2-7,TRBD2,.,TGTGCCAGCAGCCCAAGGACTAGCGGAGGGTACGAGCAGTACTTC,CASSPRTSGGYEQYF
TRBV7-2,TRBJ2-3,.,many,TGTGCCAGCAGTCCCGATGCTGGGGGGACAGATACGCAGTATTTT,CASSPDAGGTDTQYF
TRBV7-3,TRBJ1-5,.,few,TGCGCCAGCAGCCAAGGCCCCAAGACAGGCCACTCGGTGCCCCAGCATTTT,CASSQGPKTGHSVPQHF
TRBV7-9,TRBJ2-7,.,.,TGTGCCAGCAGCGCCGCGCGGGGTAAAGCCTACGAGCAGTACTTC,CASSAARGKAYEQYF
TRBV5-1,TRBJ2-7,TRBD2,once,TGCGCCAGCAGCTTTGCGGGGGTCGAGCAGTACTTC,CASSFAGVEQYF
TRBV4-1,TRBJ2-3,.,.,TGCGCCAGCAGCCAAGAGGGGTTTAAGGGACGCACAGATACGCAGTATTTT,CASSQEGFKGRTDTQYF
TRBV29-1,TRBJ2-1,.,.,TGCAGCGTTGAGTTGGAGGAAGAATACAATGAGCAGTTCTTC,CSVELEEEYNEQFF
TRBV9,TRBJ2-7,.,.,TGTGCCAGCAACAACTGGGGGGGGCTGGACGAGCAGTACTTC,CASNNWGGLDEQYF
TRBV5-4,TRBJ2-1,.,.,TGTGCCAGCAGCTTCGGGCCAGTGAGTTGGAATGAGCAGTTCTTC,CASSFGPVSWNEQFF
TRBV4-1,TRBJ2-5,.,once,TGCGCCAGCAGCCTGAGAACAGTTTACCAAGAGACCCAGTACTTC,CASSLRTVYQETQYF
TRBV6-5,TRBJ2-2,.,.,TGTGCCAGCAGTAGTACCGGGGAGCTGTTTTTT,CASSSTGELFF
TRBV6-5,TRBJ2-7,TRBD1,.,TGTGCCAGCAGTTATTCTCTGACAGGGACGGCCTACGAGCAGTACTTC,CASSYSLTGTAYEQYF
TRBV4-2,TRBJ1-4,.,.,TGTGCCAGCAGCCAAGGGGCCGGGACCCTGGGGGAAAAACTGTTTTTT,CASSQGAGTLGEKLFF
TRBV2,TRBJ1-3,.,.,TGTGCCAGCAGTGAGCGGGCAGGGTCTGGAAACACCATATATTTT,CASSERAGSGNTIYF
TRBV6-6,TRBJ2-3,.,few,TGTGCCAGCAGCCCTAGCACAGATACGCAGTATTTT,CASSPSTDTQYF
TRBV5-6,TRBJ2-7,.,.,TGTGCCAGCAGCTTGGGTGCTAGCAATGACGAGCAGTACTTC,CASSLGASNDEQYF
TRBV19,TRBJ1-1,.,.,TGTGCCAGTACCGACGGGGCTATCACTGAAGCTTTCTTT,CASTDGAITEAFF
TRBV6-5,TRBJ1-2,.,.,TGTGCCAGCAGTCCCGGGTATGGCTACACCTTC,CASSPGYGYTF
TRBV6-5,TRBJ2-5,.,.,TGTGCCAGCAGTTCTGGACGGTACCAAGAGACCCAGTACTTC,CASSSGRYQETQYF
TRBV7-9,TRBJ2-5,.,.,TGTGCCAGCAGCCCTCCCGACCTCGGGGAGACCCAGTACTTC,CASSPPDLGETQYF
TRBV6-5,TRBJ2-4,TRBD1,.,TGTGCCAGCAGCTGGGGACAGGGAAACATTCAGTACTTC,CASSWGQGNIQYF
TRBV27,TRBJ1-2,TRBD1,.,TGTGCCAGCAGTCTCGGGACAGGGTTCTATGGCTACACCTTC,CASSLGTGFYGYTF
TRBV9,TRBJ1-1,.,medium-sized,TGTGCCAGCAGCGTAGATTGGAACACTGAAGCTTTCTTT,CASSVDWNTEAFF